The rows below give T cell receptor beta chains drawn from one sample of a study of T cell changes during pregnancy in multiple sclerosis. The table came from immunoSEQ multiplex PCR; TCRdb's copy has only in-frame clones and leaves some out. Of approximately 97,000 clones in the sample, 90% are singletons; the top ten hold approximately 0.76%. Sequences were derived from peripheral blood, sampled in the second trimester of pregnancy. These receptors came from a female donor in good health, enrolled as a control in a pregnancy study. CDR3s include the opening cysteine and the closing phenylalanine or tryptophan. D genes are given only for firm matches.

>NA|15|TRBV4-1|TRBJ1-2
CASSQDPRENYGYTF
TGCGCCAGCAGCCAAGATCCGAGGGAAAACTATGGCTACACCTTC
>NA|15|TRBV5-1|TRBJ1-4
CASSLGLIPNEKLFF
TGCGCCAGCAGCTTGGGGCTGATCCCCAATGAAAAACTGTTTTTT
>TRBD1|17|TRBV7-2|TRBJ1-1
CASSHRTRTGVRTEAFF
TGTGCCAGCAGCCACCGGACTCGGACAGGGGTACGCACTGAAGCTTTCTTT
>TRBD1|16|TRBV6-5|TRBJ1-1
CASSYWRGRGNTEAFF
TGTGCCAGCAGTTACTGGAGGGGGCGCGGGAACACTGAAGCTTTCTTT
>NA|14|TRBV27|TRBJ1-5
CASSFESINQPQHF
TGTGCCAGCAGTTTTGAGTCAATAAATCAGCCCCAGCATTTT
>TRBD2|14|TRBV4-1|TRBJ2-7
CASSQVSGSYEQYF
TGCGCCAGCAGCCAAGTTAGCGGGAGTTACGAGCAGTACTTC
>TRBD1|16|TRBV18|TRBJ1-1
CASSPRGVQGGTEAFF
TGTGCCAGCTCACCAAGGGGGGTGCAGGGGGGCACTGAAGCTTTCTTT
>NA|14|TRBV7-2|TRBJ1-5
CASSLEYSNQPQHF
TGTGCCAGCAGCTTAGAATATAGCAATCAGCCCCAGCATTTT
>NA|15|TRBV7-9|TRBJ1-1
CASSFTGLTNTEAFF
TGTGCCAGCAGCTTTACAGGGCTAACAAACACTGAAGCTTTCTTT
>NA|15|TRBV15|TRBJ1-4
CATSRETGFKEKLFF
TGTGCCACCAGCAGAGAAACAGGGTTCAAGGAAAAACTGTTTTTT
>NA|15|TRBV6-1|TRBJ2-7
CASRVPNPTSYEQYF
TGTGCCAGCAGAGTACCTAATCCTACTTCCTACGAGCAGTACTTC
>TRBD1|15|TRBV9|TRBJ1-2
CASSVAQGRNYGYTF
TGTGCCAGCAGCGTAGCACAGGGGCGCAACTATGGCTACACCTTC
>NA|14|TRBV10-3|TRBJ2-5
CAISGPGFGETQYF
TGTGCCATCAGTGGGCCGGGTTTTGGAGAGACCCAGTACTTC